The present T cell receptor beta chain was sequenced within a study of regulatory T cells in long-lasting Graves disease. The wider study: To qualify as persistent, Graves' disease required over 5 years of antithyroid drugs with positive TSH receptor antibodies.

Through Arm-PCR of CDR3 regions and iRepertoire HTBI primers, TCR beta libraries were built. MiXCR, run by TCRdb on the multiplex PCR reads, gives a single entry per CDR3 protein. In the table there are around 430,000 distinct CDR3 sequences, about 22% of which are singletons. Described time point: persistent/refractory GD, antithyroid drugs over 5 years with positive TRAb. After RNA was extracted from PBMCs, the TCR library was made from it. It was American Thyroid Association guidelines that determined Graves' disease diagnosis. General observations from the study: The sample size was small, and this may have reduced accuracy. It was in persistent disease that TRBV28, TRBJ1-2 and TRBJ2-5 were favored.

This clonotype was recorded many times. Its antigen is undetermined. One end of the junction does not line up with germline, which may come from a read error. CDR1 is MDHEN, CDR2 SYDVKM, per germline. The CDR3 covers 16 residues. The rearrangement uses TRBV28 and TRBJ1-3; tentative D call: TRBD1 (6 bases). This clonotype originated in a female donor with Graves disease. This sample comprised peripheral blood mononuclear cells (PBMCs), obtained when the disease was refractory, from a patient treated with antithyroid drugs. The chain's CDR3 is CASGLGGFDSGNTIYF. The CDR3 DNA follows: TGTGCCAGCGGTTTAGGGGGGTTTGACTCTGGAAACACCATATATTTT.